The rows below give T cell receptor beta chains drawn from one sample of a study of blood T cells in healthy people across ages. A single record per CDR3 protein comes from TCRdb applying MiXCR to the 5' RACE reads. The data hold some 1.6 million distinct CDR3 sequences, with about 35% observed a single time. The sequencing input was blood. All receptors derive from a young woman in good health. CDR3s include the opening cysteine and the closing phenylalanine or tryptophan. A D gene is named only where the DNA matches it firmly. A clone size is listed for some rows: how often the clone was seen (once, few, many), or a class if it is expanded.

clone_size	v_call	j_call	d_call	cdr3_nt	cdr3_aa
NA	TRBV6-4	TRBJ2-5	TRBD2	TGTGCCAGCAGTGACTCGAGTCTCTACGGGGGGGCAGAGACCCAGTACTTC	CASSDSSLYGGAETQYF
many	TRBV7-9	TRBJ2-7	NA	TGTGCCAGCAGCTCAACAGGGTTGGAGCAGTACTTC	CASSSTGLEQYF
NA	TRBV20-1	TRBJ2-1	TRBD2	TGCAGTGCCCTCCCCACCTTCGGGACTAGCGGGACTCTATCCTACAATGAGCAGTTCTTC	CSALPTFGTSGTLSYNEQFF
NA	TRBV11-2	TRBJ2-3	TRBD2	TGTGCCAGCAGCCAACACGCGGGACTAGCGGGAGAGAGGAATACGCAGTATTTT	CASSQHAGLAGERNTQYF
many	TRBV7-9	TRBJ2-7	NA	TGTGCCAGCACCCCCCGGACCTCCTACGAGCAGTACTTC	CASTPRTSYEQYF
NA	TRBV20-1	TRBJ1-2	NA	TGCAGTGCTTTGGCAGGGGCGAACTATGGCTACACCTTC	CSALAGANYGYTF
NA	TRBV3-1	TRBJ2-5	NA	TGTGCCAGCAGCCCAAGGACGGCGGTTCAAGAGACCCAGTACTTC	CASSPRTAVQETQYF
NA	TRBV7-2	TRBJ2-5	TRBD2	TGTGCCAGCAGCCCGCGCGGGACTAGCGGGGGAGAGACCCAGTACTTC	CASSPRGTSGGETQYF
NA	TRBV5-1	TRBJ2-7	NA	TGCGCCAGCAGCTTGTGGGATAGACAGGCCCTCTACGAGCAGTACTTC	CASSLWDRQALYEQYF
few	TRBV6-5	TRBJ2-1	NA	TGTGCCAGCAGTTACTCACCGACAGTAGGCTACAATGAGCAGTTCTTC	CASSYSPTVGYNEQFF
few	TRBV27	TRBJ2-2	TRBD1	TGTGCCAGCAGTTTAGTTTGGCAGGGGGTTTCCCAAGGGGAGCTGTTTTTT	CASSLVWQGVSQGELFF
NA	TRBV5-4	TRBJ2-3	NA	TGTGCCAGCAGCTTGGACAGAATGAAAACAGATACGCAGTATTTT	CASSLDRMKTDTQYF
NA	TRBV6-2/TRBV6-3	TRBJ2-7	TRBD2	TGTGCCAGCAGCGCCGGGACTAGCGGGAGTTATGCCTACGAGCAGTACTTC	CASSAGTSGSYAYEQYF
NA	TRBV5-1	TRBJ2-1	NA	TGCGCCAGCAGATTAGGGGGTACCTACAATGAGCAGTTCTTC	CASRLGGTYNEQFF
few	TRBV4-2	TRBJ2-3	NA	TGTGCCAGCAGCCTATCACGGACGGGAGTCACAGATACGCAGTATTTT	CASSLSRTGVTDTQYF
few	TRBV5-1	TRBJ2-1	TRBD1	TGCGCCAGCAGCCTCGGGGACAGTAAATTTTCCCAGTTCTTC	CASSLGDSKFSQFF
NA	TRBV10-2	TRBJ2-7	TRBD2	TGCGCCAGCGCGGGAGGGTACGTCTACGAGCAGTACTTC	CASAGGYVYEQYF
NA	TRBV6-2/TRBV6-3	TRBJ1-2	NA	TGTGCCAGCAGACCTGACGGGCACAGCTATGGCTACACCTTC	CASRPDGHSYGYTF
NA	TRBV9	TRBJ2-3	TRBD2	TGTGCCAGCAGCGTAGTTGGTAGCGGGAGTAGCACAGATACGCAGTATTTT	CASSVVGSGSSTDTQYF
NA	TRBV2	TRBJ1-2	NA	TGTGTCAGCAGTGAAAGGCTTCAGTCCGATGGCTACACCTTC	CVSSERLQSDGYTF
NA	TRBV7-3	TRBJ2-5	NA	TGTGCCAGCAGCTTATCACTCCGAGGGACCCAGTACTTC	CASSLSLRGTQYF
NA	TRBV6-5	TRBJ2-7	NA	TGTGCCAGCAGTTACGGGACGACAACGGGGTACGAGCAGTACTTC	CASSYGTTTGYEQYF
NA	TRBV11-2	TRBJ2-7	NA	TGTGCCAGCAGCTTTAGCTGGGGCCAATCCTACGAGCAGTACTTC	CASSFSWGQSYEQYF
NA	TRBV6-6	TRBJ2-7	NA	TGTGCCAGCAGTTCCCCACTATTCGGGGAATACGAGCAGTACTTC	CASSSPLFGEYEQYF
NA	TRBV27	TRBJ1-5	NA	TGTGCCAGCAGCCCAACAGGGATGAGCAATCAGCCCCAGCATTTT	CASSPTGMSNQPQHF
NA	TRBV2	TRBJ2-1	NA	TGTGCCAGCAGTGATAGGTTCTTC	CASSDRFF
NA	TRBV3-1	TRBJ2-3	TRBD2	TGTGCCAGCAGCCAAGCCAGGACTAGCGGAGATAGAGATACGCAGTATTTT	CASSQARTSGDRDTQYF
NA	TRBV20-1	TRBJ1-5	NA	TGCAGTGCTAGAGGGGATAGTGGCAATCAGCCCCAGCATTTT	CSARGDSGNQPQHF
NA	TRBV9	TRBJ2-1	TRBD2	TGTGCCAGCAGCGTTGGTGGCGGGGGAAATAATGAGCAGTTCTTC	CASSVGGGGNNEQFF
NA	TRBV7-9	TRBJ2-1	NA	TGTGCCAGCAGCTTACCCTCCCAGGATGAGCAGTTCTTC	CASSLPSQDEQFF
many	TRBV5-1	TRBJ1-2	TRBD1	TGCGCCAGTCATACGGGACAGGGAGGAGTTGGCTACACCTTC	CASHTGQGGVGYTF
NA	TRBV20-1	TRBJ1-2	NA	TGCAGTGTCCCGTCGAAGGGGGATGGCTACACCTTC	CSVPSKGDGYTF
NA	TRBV11-2	TRBJ1-2	NA	TGTGCCAGCAGCTTAAAGGGGCTGAGCTATGGCTACACCTTC	CASSLKGLSYGYTF
many	TRBV30	TRBJ2-2	NA	TGTGCCTGGAGTTGGGGGACCCACACCGGGGAGCTGTTTTTT	CAWSWGTHTGELFF
few	TRBV30	TRBJ2-1	TRBD2	TGTGCCTGGGAACGTGGCGGGGGGCCCTACAATGAGCAGTTCTTC	CAWERGGGPYNEQFF
few	TRBV5-1	TRBJ1-1	NA	TGCGCCAGCAGCACCACAGGATTAGACACTGAAGCTTTCTTT	CASSTTGLDTEAFF
many	TRBV27	TRBJ2-7	TRBD2	TGTGCCAGCAGCCCGCTAGCGGGGGGCTACGAGCAGTACTTC	CASSPLAGGYEQYF
NA	TRBV9	TRBJ2-3	TRBD2	TGTGCCAGCAGCGTAGGGACTAGCGGGGGCCAACTCACAGATACGCAGTATTTT	CASSVGTSGGQLTDTQYF
NA	TRBV15	TRBJ1-3	TRBD1	TGTGCCACCAGCAGAGCGGGACAGGGGCTAAGAAACACCATATATTTT	CATSRAGQGLRNTIYF
NA	TRBV7-3	TRBJ2-1	TRBD2	TGTGCCAGCAGCAATCTAGCGGGGCTGTACAATGAGCAGTTCTTC	CASSNLAGLYNEQFF
NA	TRBV9	TRBJ1-2	TRBD1	TGTGCCAGCAGCGCCGGGACAGGGCAAGGCTACACCTTC	CASSAGTGQGYTF
NA	TRBV12-3/TRBV12-4	TRBJ2-1	NA	TGTGCCAGCAGTCCGATAGCGCGTAGCTCCTACAATGAGCAGTTCTTC	CASSPIARSSYNEQFF
few	TRBV7-9	TRBJ1-1	NA	TGTGCCAGCAGCTTAGTACAGGGTGGAGGGCCGGCTTTCTTT	CASSLVQGGGPAFF
many	TRBV6-2/TRBV6-3	TRBJ2-5	NA	TGTGCCAGCAGCAACAGAGAGACCCAGTACTTC	CASSNRETQYF
NA	TRBV20-1	TRBJ2-4	NA	TGCAGTGGGGCCTTAGCCAAAAACATTCAGTACTTC	CSGALAKNIQYF
few	TRBV4-1	TRBJ2-1	NA	TGCGCCAGCAGCCAAGAATCGAGTGGAGTCTCCTACAATGGGCAGTTCTTC	CASSQESSGVSYNGQFF
NA	TRBV20-1	TRBJ2-5	TRBD2	TGCAGTGGCACCGATCCTGGGCGGGGGGGAATCAAGACCCAGTACTTC	CSGTDPGRGGIKTQYF
few	TRBV6-1	TRBJ2-4	TRBD1	TGTGCCAGCAGCGCTCCGGGACAGGGGGCGAGAAACATTCAGTACTTC	CASSAPGQGARNIQYF
few	TRBV7-8	TRBJ2-7	TRBD2	TGTGCCAGCAGCTTAGAGGGGGGACTAGCGGGAGGACGCTACGAGCAGTACTTC	CASSLEGGLAGGRYEQYF
few	TRBV27	TRBJ2-1	TRBD1	TGTGCCAGCAGTTTAGGGGGGACAGGTCAACTGTCTCAGTTCTTC	CASSLGGTGQLSQFF
NA	TRBV7-9	TRBJ2-3	NA	TGTGCTAGCAGATCATTTAGCGGAAGCACAGATACGCAGTATTTT	CASRSFSGSTDTQYF
few	TRBV6-1	TRBJ1-5	NA	TGTGCCAGCAGCGGTATCGGGCTTAGCAATCAGCCCCAGCATTTT	CASSGIGLSNQPQHF
many	TRBV10-3	TRBJ2-1	NA	TGTGCCATCGCGACAAGCTCCTACAATGAGCAGTTCTTC	CAIATSSYNEQFF
NA	TRBV5-1	TRBJ2-5	NA	TGCGCCAGCAGCTTGGAGGGGGCTAGCGGCCAAGAGACCCAGTACTTC	CASSLEGASGQETQYF
NA	TRBV5-1	TRBJ1-1	NA	TGCGCCAGCGGCGCTACTGACGGGGATACTGAAGCTTTCTTT	CASGATDGDTEAFF
few	TRBV3-1	TRBJ1-4	NA	TGTGCCAGCAGCCAAGATGGAAGAACTAATGAAAAACTGTTTTTT	CASSQDGRTNEKLFF
NA	TRBV29-1	TRBJ2-3	TRBD2	TGCAGCGTTGATTCCAGCGGGAGGGGCACAGATACGCAGTATTTT	CSVDSSGRGTDTQYF
NA	TRBV5-1	TRBJ2-7	NA	TGCGCCAGCAGCTTGGAGGCGGTGGGGCTGGACGAGCAGTACTTC	CASSLEAVGLDEQYF
NA	TRBV14	TRBJ1-2	TRBD1	TGTGCCAGCAGCCGGGGACAGACGACGGTTTATGGCTACACCTTC	CASSRGQTTVYGYTF
few	TRBV6-1	TRBJ2-7	TRBD1	TGTGCCACCATGGGACAGGGCTCCTACGAGCAGTACTTC	CATMGQGSYEQYF